This TCR beta chain was sequenced in a study of tumour-infiltrating T cells in Burkitt lymphoma. Study overall: Patients covered every epidemiological subtype of Burkitt lymphoma. Repertoire clonality predicted overall and progression-free survival.

On this clone itself: What it binds is unknown.

Study-level results: Several public clonotypes recurred in numerous Burkitt lymphoma patients.

Sequencing was performed with immunoSEQ multiplex PCR; in TCRdb, only in-frame clones are kept and a portion is missing. The data show 45,000 to 60,000 clones, 31% seen once. This CDR3 spans 14 amino acids. V lost 2 bases to trimming and J lost 4 bases, with 11 bases between them. CDR1 MNHNY and CDR2 SVGAGI come from the germline V gene (reference sequence). This chain links TRBV6-6 with TRBJ2-5, with D tentatively TRBD1 or TRBD2 (5 bases each). This sequence originates from a human donor with Burkitt lymphoma. The sample was tumor tissue. The CDR3 is CASSYRDLVETQYF. Written as DNA, the CDR3 is TGTGCCAGCAGTTACCGGGACCTAGTAGAGACCCAGTACTTC.